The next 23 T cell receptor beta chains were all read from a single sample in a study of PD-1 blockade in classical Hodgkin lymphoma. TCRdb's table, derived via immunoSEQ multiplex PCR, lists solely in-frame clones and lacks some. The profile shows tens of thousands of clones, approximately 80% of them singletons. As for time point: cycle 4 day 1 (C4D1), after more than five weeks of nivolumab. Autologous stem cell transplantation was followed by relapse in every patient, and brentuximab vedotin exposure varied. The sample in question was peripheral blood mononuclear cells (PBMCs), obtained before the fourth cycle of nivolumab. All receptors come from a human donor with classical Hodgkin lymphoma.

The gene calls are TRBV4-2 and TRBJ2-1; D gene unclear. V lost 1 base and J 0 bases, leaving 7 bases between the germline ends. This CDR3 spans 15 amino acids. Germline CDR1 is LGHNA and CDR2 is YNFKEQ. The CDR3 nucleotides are TGTGCCAGCAGCCAAGGGGCTGGCTCCTACAATGAGCAGTTCTTC. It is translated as CASSQGAGSYNEQFF.

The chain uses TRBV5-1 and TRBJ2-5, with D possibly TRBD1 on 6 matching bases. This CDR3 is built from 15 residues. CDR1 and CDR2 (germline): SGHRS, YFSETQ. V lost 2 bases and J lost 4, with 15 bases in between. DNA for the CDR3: TGCGCCAGCAGCTTCGGGACACAAGTAGGAGAGACCCAGTACTTC. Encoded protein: CASSFGTQVGETQYF.

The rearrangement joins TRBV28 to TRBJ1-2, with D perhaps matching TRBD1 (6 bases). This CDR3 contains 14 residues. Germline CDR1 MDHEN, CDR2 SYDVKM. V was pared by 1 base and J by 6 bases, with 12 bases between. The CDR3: CASSLYRVANGYTF. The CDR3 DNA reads TGTGCCAGCAGTTTATACAGGGTGGCTAATGGCTACACCTTC.

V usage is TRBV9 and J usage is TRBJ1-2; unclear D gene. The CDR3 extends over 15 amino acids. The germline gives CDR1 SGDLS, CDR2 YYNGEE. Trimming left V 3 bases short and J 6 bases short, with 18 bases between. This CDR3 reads CASSAHRDPMDGYTF. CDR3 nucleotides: TGTGCCAGCAGCGCCCATCGGGATCCCATGGATGGCTACACCTTC. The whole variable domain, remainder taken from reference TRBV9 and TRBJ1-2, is DSGVTQTPKHLITATGQRVTLRCSPRSGDLSVYWYQQSLDQGLQFLIQYYNGEERAKGNILERFSAQQFPDLHSELNLSSLELGDSALYFCASSAHRDPMDGYTFGSGTRLTVV.

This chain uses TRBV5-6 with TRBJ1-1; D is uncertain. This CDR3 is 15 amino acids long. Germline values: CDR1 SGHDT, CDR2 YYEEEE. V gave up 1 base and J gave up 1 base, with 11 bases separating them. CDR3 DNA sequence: TGTGCCAGCAGCTTGTGGGGAGGAACGAACACTGAAGCTTTCTTT. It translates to CASSLWGGTNTEAFF.

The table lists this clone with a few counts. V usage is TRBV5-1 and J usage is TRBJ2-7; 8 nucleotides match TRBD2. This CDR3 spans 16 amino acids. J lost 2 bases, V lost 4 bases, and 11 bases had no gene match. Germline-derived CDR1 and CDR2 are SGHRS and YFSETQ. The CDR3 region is CASSPGVQRGTYEQYF. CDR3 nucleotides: TGCGCCAGCAGCCCGGGTGTGCAGCGGGGGACCTACGAGCAGTACTTC.

CDR3: CAIGGWDGETQYF. CDR3 bases: TGTGCCATAGGTGGGTGGGACGGAGAGACCCAGTACTTC. The genes are TRBV10-3 and TRBJ2-5, with D perhaps given as TRBD1 or TRBD2 (5 bases each). The V gene's germline CDR1 is ENHRY and CDR2 SYGVKD. The ends were cut back, 9 bases at V and 4 bases at J, with 15 bases in the middle. The CDR3 length is 13 residues.

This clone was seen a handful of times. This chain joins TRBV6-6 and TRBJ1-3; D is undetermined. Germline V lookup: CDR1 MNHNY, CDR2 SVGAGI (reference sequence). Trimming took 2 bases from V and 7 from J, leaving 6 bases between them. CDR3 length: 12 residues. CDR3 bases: TGTGCCAGCAGTTACAGGGAGAACACCATATATTTT. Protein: CASSYRENTIYF.

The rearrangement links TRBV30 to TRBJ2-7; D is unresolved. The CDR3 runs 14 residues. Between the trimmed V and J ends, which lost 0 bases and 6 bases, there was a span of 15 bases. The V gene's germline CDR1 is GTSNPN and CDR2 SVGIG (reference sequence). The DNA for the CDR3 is TGTGCCTGGAGTGTTAACCGGCTGGCCGGCGAGCAGTACTTC. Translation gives CAWSVNRLAGEQYF.

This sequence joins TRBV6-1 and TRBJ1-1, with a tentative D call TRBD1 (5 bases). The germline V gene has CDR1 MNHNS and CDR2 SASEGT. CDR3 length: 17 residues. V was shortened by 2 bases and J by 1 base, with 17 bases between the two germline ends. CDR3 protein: CASSERGFGWANTEAFF. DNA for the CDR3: TGTGCCAGCAGTGAAAGGGGTTTTGGGTGGGCGAACACTGAAGCTTTCTTT.

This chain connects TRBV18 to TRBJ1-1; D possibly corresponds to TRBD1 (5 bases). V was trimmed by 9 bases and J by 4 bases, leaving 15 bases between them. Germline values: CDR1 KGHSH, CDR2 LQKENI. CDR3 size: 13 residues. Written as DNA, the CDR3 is TGTGCCAGTTTACCCGGGGGGAGCACTGAAGCTTTCTTT. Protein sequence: CASLPGGSTEAFF.

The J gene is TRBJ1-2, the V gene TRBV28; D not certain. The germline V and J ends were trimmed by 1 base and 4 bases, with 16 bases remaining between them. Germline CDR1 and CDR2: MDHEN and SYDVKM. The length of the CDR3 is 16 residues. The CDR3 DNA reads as TGTGCCAGCAGTTTATCAGTGGACCAGCTTATCTATGGCTACACCTTC. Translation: CASSLSVDQLIYGYTF.

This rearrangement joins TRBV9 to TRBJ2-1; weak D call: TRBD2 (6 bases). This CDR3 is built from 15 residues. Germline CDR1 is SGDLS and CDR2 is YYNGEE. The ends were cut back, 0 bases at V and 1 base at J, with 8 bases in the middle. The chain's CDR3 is CASSVVAGSYNEQFF. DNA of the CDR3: TGTGCCAGCAGCGTAGTTGCGGGGTCCTACAATGAGCAGTTCTTC.

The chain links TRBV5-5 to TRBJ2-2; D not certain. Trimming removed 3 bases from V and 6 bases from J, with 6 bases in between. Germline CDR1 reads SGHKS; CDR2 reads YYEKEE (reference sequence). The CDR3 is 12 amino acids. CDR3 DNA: TGTGCCAGCAGCTCCGTCCCCGGGGAGCTGTTTTTT. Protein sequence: CASSSVPGELFF.

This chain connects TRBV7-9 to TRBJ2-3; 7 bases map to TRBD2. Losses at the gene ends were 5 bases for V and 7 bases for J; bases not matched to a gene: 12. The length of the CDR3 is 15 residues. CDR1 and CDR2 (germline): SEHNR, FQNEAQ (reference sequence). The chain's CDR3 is CASSTPGLGENTQYF. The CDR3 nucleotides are TGTGCCAGCAGCACACCCGGACTAGGCGAGAATACGCAGTATTTT.

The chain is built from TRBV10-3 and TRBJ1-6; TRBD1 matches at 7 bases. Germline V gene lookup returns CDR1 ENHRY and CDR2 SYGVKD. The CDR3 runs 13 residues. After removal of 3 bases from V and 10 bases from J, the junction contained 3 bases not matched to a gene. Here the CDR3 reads CAISESGGSPLHF. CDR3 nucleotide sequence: TGTGCCATCAGTGAATCAGGGGGGTCACCCCTCCACTTT.

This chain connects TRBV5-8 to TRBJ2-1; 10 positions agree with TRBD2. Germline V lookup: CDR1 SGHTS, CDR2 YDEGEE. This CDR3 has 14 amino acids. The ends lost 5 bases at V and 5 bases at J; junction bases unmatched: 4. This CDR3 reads CASRTSGEHNEQFF. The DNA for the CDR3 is TGTGCCAGCAGAACTAGCGGGGAGCACAATGAGCAGTTCTTC. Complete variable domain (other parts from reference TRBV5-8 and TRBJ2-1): EAGVTQSPTHLIKTRGQQATLRCSPISGHTSVYWYQQALGLGLQFLLWYDEGEERNRGNFPPRFSGRQFPNYSSELNVNALELEDSALYLCASRTSGEHNEQFFGPGTRLTVL.

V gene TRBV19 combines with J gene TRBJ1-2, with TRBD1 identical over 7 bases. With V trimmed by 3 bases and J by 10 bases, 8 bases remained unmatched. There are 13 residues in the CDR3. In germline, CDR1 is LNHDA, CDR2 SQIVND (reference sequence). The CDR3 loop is CASSMVQGVDYTF. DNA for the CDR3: TGTGCCAGTAGTATGGTCCAGGGGGTCGACTACACCTTC.

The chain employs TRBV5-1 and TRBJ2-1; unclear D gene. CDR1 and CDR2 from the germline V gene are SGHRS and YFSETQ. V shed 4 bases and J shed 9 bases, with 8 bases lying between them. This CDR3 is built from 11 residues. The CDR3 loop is CASSKMGEQFF. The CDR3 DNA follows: TGCGCCAGCAGCAAGATGGGTGAGCAGTTCTTC.

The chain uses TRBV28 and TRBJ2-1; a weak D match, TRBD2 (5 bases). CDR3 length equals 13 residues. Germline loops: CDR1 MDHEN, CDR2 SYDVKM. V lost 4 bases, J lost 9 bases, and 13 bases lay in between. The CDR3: CASSSPSGSEQFF. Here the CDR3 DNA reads TGTGCCAGCAGTTCCCCCAGCGGTTCTGAGCAGTTCTTC.

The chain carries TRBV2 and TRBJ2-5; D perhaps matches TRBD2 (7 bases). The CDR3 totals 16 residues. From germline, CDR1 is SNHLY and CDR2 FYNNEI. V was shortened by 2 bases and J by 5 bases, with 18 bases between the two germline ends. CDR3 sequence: CASSESGSGGRETQYF. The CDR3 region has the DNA TGTGCCAGCAGTGAAAGCGGGTCGGGGGGCAGGGAGACCCAGTACTTC.

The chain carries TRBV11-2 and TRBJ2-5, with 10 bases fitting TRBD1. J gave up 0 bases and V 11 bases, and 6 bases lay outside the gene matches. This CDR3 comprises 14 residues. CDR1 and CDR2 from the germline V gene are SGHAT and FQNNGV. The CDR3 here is CASGQGGYQETQYF. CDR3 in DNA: TGTGCCTCCGGACAGGGGGGTTACCAAGAGACCCAGTACTTC.

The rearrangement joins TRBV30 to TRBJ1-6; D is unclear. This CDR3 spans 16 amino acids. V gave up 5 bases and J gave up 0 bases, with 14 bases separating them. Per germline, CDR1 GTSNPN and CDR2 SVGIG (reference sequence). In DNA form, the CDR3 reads TGTGCCTGGGGAAGCAAGCTGAGCTCCTATAATTCACCCCTCCACTTT. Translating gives CAWGSKLSSYNSPLHF.